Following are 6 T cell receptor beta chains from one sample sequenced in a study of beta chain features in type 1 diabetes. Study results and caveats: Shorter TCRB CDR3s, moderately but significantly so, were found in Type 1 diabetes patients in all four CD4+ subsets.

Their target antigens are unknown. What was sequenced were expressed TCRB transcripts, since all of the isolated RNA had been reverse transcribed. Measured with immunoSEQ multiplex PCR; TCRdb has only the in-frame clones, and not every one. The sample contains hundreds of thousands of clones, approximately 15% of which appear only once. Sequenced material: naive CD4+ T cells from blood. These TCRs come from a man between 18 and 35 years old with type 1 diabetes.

CDR3 nucleotides: TGTGCCAGCAGTGAGCGGAGTAGCAATCAGCCCCAGCATTTT. Amino acids: CASSERSSNQPQHF. The chain recombines TRBV2 with TRBJ1-5; D remains ambiguous. Looked up from germline, CDR1 is SNHLY and CDR2 is FYNNEI. V was cut by 3 bases and J by 0 bases, with 6 bases left in between. The CDR3 has 14 residues.

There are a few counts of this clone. CDR3 amino acids: CASSPREDNTEAFF. The DNA for the CDR3 is TGTGCCAGCTCACCGAGAGAAGATAACACTGAAGCTTTCTTT. The chain combines TRBV18 with TRBJ1-1; D ambiguous. V lost 3 bases and J lost 2, with 10 bases in between. This CDR3 region has 14 residues. CDR1 KGHSH and CDR2 LQKENI come from the germline V gene.

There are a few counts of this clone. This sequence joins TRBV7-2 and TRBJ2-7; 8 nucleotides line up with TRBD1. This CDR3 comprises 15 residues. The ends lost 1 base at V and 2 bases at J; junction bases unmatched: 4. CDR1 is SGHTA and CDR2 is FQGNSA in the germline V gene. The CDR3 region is CASSLGQGATYEQYF. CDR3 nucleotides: TGTGCCAGCAGCTTAGGGCAGGGGGCCACCTACGAGCAGTACTTC.

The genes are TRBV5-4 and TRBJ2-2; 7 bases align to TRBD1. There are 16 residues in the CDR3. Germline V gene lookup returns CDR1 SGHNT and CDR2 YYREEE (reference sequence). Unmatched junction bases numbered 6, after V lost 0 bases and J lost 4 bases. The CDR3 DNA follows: TGTGCCAGCAGCTTGGTAGGGGGCATAGGCACCGGGGAGCTGTTTTTT. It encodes CASSLVGGIGTGELFF.

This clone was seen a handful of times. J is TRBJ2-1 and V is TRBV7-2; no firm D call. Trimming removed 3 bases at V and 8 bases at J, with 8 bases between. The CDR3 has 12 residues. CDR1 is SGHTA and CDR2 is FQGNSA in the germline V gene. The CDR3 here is CASSFIVDEQFF. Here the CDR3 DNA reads TGTGCCAGCAGCTTTATAGTCGATGAGCAGTTCTTC. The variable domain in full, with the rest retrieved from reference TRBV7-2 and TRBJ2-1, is GAGVSQSPSNKVTEKGKDVELRCDPISGHTALYWYRQSLGQGLEFLIYFQGNSAPDKSGLPSDRFSAERTGGSVSTLTIQRTQQEDSAVYLCASSFIVDEQFFGPGTRLTVL.

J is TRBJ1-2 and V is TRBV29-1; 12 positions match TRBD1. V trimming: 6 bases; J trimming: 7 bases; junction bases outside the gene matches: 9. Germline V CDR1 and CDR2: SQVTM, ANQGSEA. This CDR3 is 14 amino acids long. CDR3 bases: TGCAGCGTCCTCGGGACAGGGGGCTGGGGTGGCTACACCTTC. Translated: CSVLGTGGWGGYTF.